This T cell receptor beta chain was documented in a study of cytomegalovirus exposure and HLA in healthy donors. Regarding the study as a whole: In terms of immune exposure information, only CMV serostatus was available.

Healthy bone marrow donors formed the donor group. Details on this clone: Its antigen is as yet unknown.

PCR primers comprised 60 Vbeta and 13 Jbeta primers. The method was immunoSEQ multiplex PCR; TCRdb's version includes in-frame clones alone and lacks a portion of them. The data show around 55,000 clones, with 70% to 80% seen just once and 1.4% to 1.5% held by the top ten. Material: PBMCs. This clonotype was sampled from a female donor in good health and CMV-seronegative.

This CDR3 reads CASSYSPTGGFAEAFF. The CDR3, as DNA: TGTGCCAGCAGTTACTCGCCGACAGGGGGCTTCGCTGAAGCTTTCTTT. The chain has TRBV6-5 and TRBJ1-1; 10 nucleotides match TRBD1. The CDR3 runs to 16 residues. From germline, CDR1 is MNHEY and CDR2 SVGAGI. The V and J ends lost 0 bases and 6 bases, in that order; junction bases with no gene match: 7.